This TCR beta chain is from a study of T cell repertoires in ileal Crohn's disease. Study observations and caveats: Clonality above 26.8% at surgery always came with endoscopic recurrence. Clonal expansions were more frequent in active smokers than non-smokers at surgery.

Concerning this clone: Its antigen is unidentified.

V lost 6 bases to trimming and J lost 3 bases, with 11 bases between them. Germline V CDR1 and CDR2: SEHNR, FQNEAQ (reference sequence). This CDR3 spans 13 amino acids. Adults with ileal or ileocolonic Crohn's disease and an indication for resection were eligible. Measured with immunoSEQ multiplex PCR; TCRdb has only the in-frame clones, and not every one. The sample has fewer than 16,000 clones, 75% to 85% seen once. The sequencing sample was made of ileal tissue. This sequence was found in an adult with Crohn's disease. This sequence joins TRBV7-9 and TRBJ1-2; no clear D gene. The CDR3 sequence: CASRDRGYYGYTF. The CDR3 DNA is TGTGCCAGCAGGGATCGAGGGTACTATGGCTACACCTTC. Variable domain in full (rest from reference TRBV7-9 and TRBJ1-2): DTGVSQNPRHKITKRGQNVTFRCDPISEHNRLYWYRQTLGQGPEFLTYFQNEAQLEKSRLLSDRFSAERPKGSFSTLEIQRTEQGDSAMYLCASRDRGYYGYTFGSGTRLTVV.